This is a list of T cell receptor beta chains from one sample in a study of blood T cells in healthy people across ages. TCRdb recomputed calls from the 5' RACE reads with MiXCR, one row per CDR3 protein. The data hold around 940,000 distinct CDR3 sequences, with around 54% observed a single time. Source material: blood. Receptors originate from a woman between 55 and 75 years old in good health. The CDR3 runs from the conserved cysteine through the conserved F or W. The D gene is left open where the match is weak. A row's size may be missing; if present it is once, few, many or a size class.

clone_size | d_call | j_call | v_call | cdr3_nt | cdr3_aa
. | . | TRBJ2-7 | TRBV11-2 | TGTGCCAGCCGGCAGGACAACTCCTACGAGCAGTACTTC | CASRQDNSYEQYF
many | . | TRBJ2-7 | TRBV29-1 | TGCAGCGTTGCCGGACTAACCTACGAGCAGTACTTC | CSVAGLTYEQYF
few | . | TRBJ2-7 | TRBV29-1 | TGCAGCGTTGAGACGGGATGCGAGCAGTACTTC | CSVETGCEQYF
few | TRBD1 | TRBJ2-1 | TRBV6-6 | TGTGCCAGCAGTTACGGGTTGGACAGGGGCTACAATGAGCAGTTCTTC | CASSYGLDRGYNEQFF
once | . | TRBJ1-6 | TRBV6-6 | TGTGCCAGCAGGGCATTTCAGGGGCCCTATAATTCACCCCTCCACTTT | CASRAFQGPYNSPLHF
. | . | TRBJ1-1 | TRBV5-5 | TGTGCCAGCAGCTCCGGGGTCCCGGACACTGAAGCTTTCTTT | CASSSGVPDTEAFF
. | TRBD1 | TRBJ2-7 | TRBV12-3/TRBV12-4 | TGTGCCAGCAGTTTAGGGTCTGCAGGGGGACGATACGAGCAGTACTTC | CASSLGSAGGRYEQYF
once | . | TRBJ2-7 | TRBV2 | TGTGCCAGCAGCCCCCCCCTAATGAACGAGCAGTACTTC | CASSPPLMNEQYF
. | . | TRBJ2-4 | TRBV6-6 | TGTGCCAGCAGTTCGTCAGGGTACAAAAACATTCAGTACTTC | CASSSSGYKNIQYF
. | . | TRBJ2-5 | TRBV12-3/TRBV12-4 | TGTGCCAGCACCTCCTGCGCTACTCGACAAGAAGAGACCCAGTACTTC | CASTSCATRQEETQYF
. | . | TRBJ2-1 | TRBV6-5 | TGTGCCAGCAGTTATTCGGATCCGGGACTTTCGGGTGAGCAGTTCTTC | CASSYSDPGLSGEQFF
. | TRBD2 | TRBJ2-7 | TRBV14 | TGTGCCAGCAGCCCCGAACTAGCGGCATTCCACGAGCAGTACTTC | CASSPELAAFHEQYF
. | TRBD2 | TRBJ2-3 | TRBV12-3/TRBV12-4 | TGTGCCAGCAGTTTAGGAAGCGGGAGTTGGTCGCAGTATTTT | CASSLGSGSWSQYF
. | TRBD2 | TRBJ2-3 | TRBV9 | TGTGCCAGCAGCGTAGGCCGGACTAGCGGAACAGATACGCAGTATTTT | CASSVGRTSGTDTQYF
. | . | TRBJ2-1 | TRBV6-5 | TGTGCCAGCAGTTACAAGGCCCCGAGCTCCTACAATGAGCAGTTCTTC | CASSYKAPSSYNEQFF